The source of this T cell receptor (beta chain) is a study of T cell repertoires in cytomegalovirus infection. Study-level information: CMV infection together with matching HLA type was indicated by public TCR beta signatures. Overall study findings and caveats: Dominant in the ex vivo response were TCR beta clonotypes restricted by HLA-C and specific for CMV. The cumulative frequency of public TCR beta families identified carriers of CMV plus the relevant HLA.

Trimming removed 5 bases from V and 4 bases from J, with 5 bases in between. Germline CDR1 and CDR2: SGHAT and FQDESV (reference sequence). The CDR3 sequence is 11 residues long. MiXCR, run by TCRdb on the reads, gives a single entry per CDR3 protein. The sample carries about 130,000 distinct CDR3 sequences, roughly 8.2% recorded once. About this clonotype: What it binds is not known.

The specimen sequenced was PBMCs. V is TRBV11-1 and J is TRBJ1-1; D unresolved. The TCR comes from a human donor in good health (CMV status not recorded). Some clones in this sample may be carry-over from other donors' samples. The CDR3 sequence: CASSEVTEAFF. The CDR3 DNA reads as TGTGCCAGCAGCGAGGTCACTGAAGCTTTCTTT.